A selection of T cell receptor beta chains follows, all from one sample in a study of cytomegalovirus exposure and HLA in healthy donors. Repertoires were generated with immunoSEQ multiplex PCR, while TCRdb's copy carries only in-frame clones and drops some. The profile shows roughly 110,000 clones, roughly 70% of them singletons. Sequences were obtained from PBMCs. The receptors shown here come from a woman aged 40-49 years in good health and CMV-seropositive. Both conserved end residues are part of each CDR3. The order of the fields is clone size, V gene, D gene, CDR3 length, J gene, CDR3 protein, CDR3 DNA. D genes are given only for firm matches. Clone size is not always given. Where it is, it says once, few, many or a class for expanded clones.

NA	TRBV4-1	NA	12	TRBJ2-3	CASSLLGSTQYF	TGCGCCAGCAGCCTACTTGGGAGTACGCAGTATTTT
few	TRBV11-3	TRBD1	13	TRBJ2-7	CASSLGTGREQYF	TGTGCCAGCAGCTTAGGGACAGGGCGCGAGCAGTACTTC
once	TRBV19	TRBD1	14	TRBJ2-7	CASSTGQGQYEQYF	TGTGCCAGTAGCACGGGACAGGGTCAGTACGAGCAGTACTTC
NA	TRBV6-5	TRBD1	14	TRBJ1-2	CASRRGTGDYGYTF	TGTGCCAGTCGAAGGGGGACAGGGGACTATGGCTACACCTTC
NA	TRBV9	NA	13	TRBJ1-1	CASSEQEGTEAFF	TGTGCCAGCAGCGAGCAGGAGGGCACTGAAGCTTTCTTT
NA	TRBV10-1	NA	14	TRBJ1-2	CASSESIRPYGYTF	TGCGCCAGCAGTGAGTCGATCAGGCCCTATGGCTACACCTTC
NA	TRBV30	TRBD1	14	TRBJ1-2	CAWSDGQGAFGYTF	TGTGCCTGGAGTGATGGTCAGGGGGCGTTTGGCTACACCTTC
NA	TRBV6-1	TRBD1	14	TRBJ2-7	CASRGFQGAYEQYF	TGTGCCAGCAGGGGGTTTCAGGGGGCCTACGAGCAGTACTTC
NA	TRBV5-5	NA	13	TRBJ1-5	CASSWEINQPQHF	TGTGCCAGCAGCTGGGAGATTAATCAGCCCCAGCATTTT
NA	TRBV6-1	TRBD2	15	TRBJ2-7	CASRVTSGDSYEQYF	TGTGCCAGCAGAGTTACTAGCGGGGACTCCTACGAGCAGTACTTC
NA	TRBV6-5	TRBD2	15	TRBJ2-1	CASRLTSGAYNEQFF	TGTGCCAGCAGACTTACTAGCGGGGCTTACAATGAGCAGTTCTTC
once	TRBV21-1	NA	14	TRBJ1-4	CASSRGQPNEKLFF	TGTGCCAGCAGCAGGGGACAGCCTAATGAAAAACTGTTTTTT
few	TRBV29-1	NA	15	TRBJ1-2	CSVEVWEGGLGGYTF	TGCAGCGTTGAAGTGTGGGAGGGCGGGCTGGGAGGCTACACCTTC
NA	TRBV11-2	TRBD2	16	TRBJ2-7	CASSPGVLAGGYEQYF	TGTGCCAGCAGCCCGGGGGTCCTAGCGGGGGGATACGAGCAGTACTTC
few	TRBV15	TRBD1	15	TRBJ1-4	CATSRVVGGFEKLFF	TGTGCCACCAGCAGAGTGGTAGGGGGCTTCGAAAAACTGTTTTTT
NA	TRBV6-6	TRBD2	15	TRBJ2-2	CASSSGRGGTGELFF	TGTGCCAGCAGTTCTGGGCGGGGGGGCACCGGGGAGCTGTTTTTT
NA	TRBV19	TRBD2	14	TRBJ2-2	CATRLSGDTGELFF	TGTGCCACCAGACTTAGCGGGGACACCGGGGAGCTGTTTTTT
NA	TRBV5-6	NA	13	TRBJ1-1	CASSPWEEREAFF	TGTGCCAGCAGCCCCTGGGAGGAGCGCGAGGCTTTCTTT
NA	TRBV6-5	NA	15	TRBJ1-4	CASSYSGVTDEKLFF	TGTGCCAGCAGTTACAGCGGAGTAACTGATGAAAAACTGTTTTTT
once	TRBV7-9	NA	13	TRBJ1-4	CASSASSGEKLFF	TGTGCCAGCAGCGCAAGTAGCGGTGAAAAACTGTTTTTT
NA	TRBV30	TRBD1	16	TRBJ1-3	CACFRDRPRSGNTIYF	TGCGCCTGTTTCCGGGACAGACCTCGATCTGGAAACACCATATATTTT
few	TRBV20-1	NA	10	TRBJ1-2	CSARAYGYTF	TGCAGTGCTAGGGCCTATGGCTACACCTTC
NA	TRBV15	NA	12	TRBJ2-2	CATSSSNGELFF	TGTGCCACCAGCTCTAGCAACGGGGAGCTGTTTTTT
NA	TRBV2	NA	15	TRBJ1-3	CASRQGVGTGNTIYF	TGTGCCAGCAGACAGGGAGTAGGGACTGGAAACACCATATATTTT
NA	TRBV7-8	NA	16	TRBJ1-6	CASSSMSVTANSPLHF	TGTGCCAGCAGCTCAATGTCGGTCACAGCTAATTCACCCCTCCACTTT
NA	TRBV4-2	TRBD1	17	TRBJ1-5	CASSQDKTGGHNQPQHF	TGTGCCAGCAGCCAAGACAAGACAGGGGGTCACAATCAGCCCCAGCATTTT
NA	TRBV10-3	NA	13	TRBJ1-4	CAISSAENEKLFF	TGTGCCATCAGTTCCGCTGAGAATGAAAAACTGTTTTTT
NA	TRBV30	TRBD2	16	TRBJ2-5	CAWDTRVWGGEETQYF	TGTGCCTGGGACACCAGGGTTTGGGGGGGAGAAGAGACCCAGTACTTC
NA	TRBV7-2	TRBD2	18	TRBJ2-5	CASSLGLAGGRREETQYF	TGTGCCAGCAGCCTAGGACTAGCGGGGGGGCGACGGGAAGAGACCCAGTACTTC